This is a list of T cell receptor beta chains from one sample in a study of OX40 agonist ivuxolimab in advanced cancers. The method was immunoSEQ multiplex PCR; TCRdb's version includes in-frame clones alone and lacks a portion of them. Seen here are tens of thousands of clones, around 88% observed once, and the top ten hold about 30%. Sequenced here: CD4+ or CD8+ T cells sorted from blood, sampled in a trial of the OX40 agonist ivuxolimab. The receptor set was obtained from an adult with an advanced solid tumor such as melanoma, head and neck, liver or kidney cancer. Both conserved end residues are part of each CDR3. A D gene is named only where the DNA matches it firmly. Clone size is given for some rows only: seen once, a few or many times, or a class if the clone is expanded.

-	-	TRBJ2-7	TRBV7-6	TGTGCCAGCAGCTTAAGCGGCCAGGGAGGTTACGAGCAGTACTTC	CASSLSGQGGYEQYF
-	few	TRBJ1-1	TRBV19	TGTGCCAGTAGTATTGCGTCAGGCCTGGAAGCTTTCTTT	CASSIASGLEAFF
-	-	TRBJ2-5	TRBV13	TGTGCCAGCAGCTCACGGGTCGAAGGGCGGGAGACCCAGTACTTC	CASSSRVEGRETQYF
-	-	TRBJ2-7	TRBV10-3	TGTGCCATCAGTTGGGACCTCTACGAGCAGTACTTC	CAISWDLYEQYF
TRBD1	-	TRBJ1-5	TRBV2	TGTGCCAGCAGCTCCTCAGGGGGGGGCAATCAGCCCCAGCATTTT	CASSSSGGGNQPQHF
-	-	TRBJ2-3	TRBV7-8	TGTGCCAGTAACCCTAGCACAGATACGCAGTATTTT	CASNPSTDTQYF
-	-	TRBJ1-2	TRBV27	TGTGCCAGCAGTTTCGGAGTTAACTATGGCTACACCTTC	CASSFGVNYGYTF
-	-	TRBJ2-1	TRBV21-1	TGTGCCAGCAGCAAAGCCCAACAGACAGAAACCGACAATGAGCAGTTCTTC	CASSKAQQTETDNEQFF
-	-	TRBJ1-2	TRBV6-1	TGTGCCCCCCCCGAGGCGGGGACGGAATGCTACACCTTC	CAPPEAGTECYTF
-	-	TRBJ2-1	TRBV18	TGTGCCAGCTCACCGGGAATGAATGAGCAGTTCTTC	CASSPGMNEQFF
-	-	TRBJ2-1	TRBV27	TGTGCCAGCAGCCCCGGACAAGCCAATGAGCAGTTCTTC	CASSPGQANEQFF
-	-	TRBJ1-4	TRBV9	TGTGCCAGCAGCGTGGCAGTCGACGAAAAACTGTTTTTT	CASSVAVDEKLFF
-	-	TRBJ1-6	TRBV9	TGTGCCAGCAGCGTAGCTACGTCAGGGACGAATTCACCCCTCCACTTT	CASSVATSGTNSPLHF
TRBD1	-	TRBJ2-3	TRBV4-1	TGCGCCAGCAGCCAAGTGACAGGGGGCTCAGATACGCAGTATTTT	CASSQVTGGSDTQYF
-	-	TRBJ1-1	TRBV5-1	TGCGCCAGCAGCGATAACCTGGTGAACACTGAAGCTTTCTTT	CASSDNLVNTEAFF
TRBD2	once	TRBJ2-7	TRBV27	TGTGCCAGCAGTTCTAGCGGGAGCTACGAGCAGTACTTC	CASSSSGSYEQYF
-	-	TRBJ1-6	TRBV6-5	TGTGCCAGCAGTTTCGTCCTCTCCTATAATTCACCCCTCCACTTT	CASSFVLSYNSPLHF
-	-	TRBJ2-5	TRBV9	TGTGCCAGCAGCGACAGCTACAGGGGAGGGCAAGAGACCCAGTACTTC	CASSDSYRGGQETQYF
TRBD2	-	TRBJ2-1	TRBV4-1	TGCGCCAGCAGCCCGGGGGGTCACGAGCAGTTCTTC	CASSPGGHEQFF
-	-	TRBJ1-5	TRBV4-2	TGTGCCAGCAGCCAAGAAATTCAGGGGTTGGGTGATCAGCCCCAGCATTTT	CASSQEIQGLGDQPQHF
-	-	TRBJ2-5	TRBV9	TGTGCCAGCAGCGTTCAGGGTGCGTACCAAGAGACCCAGTACTTC	CASSVQGAYQETQYF
-	-	TRBJ1-3	TRBV7-8	TGTGCCAGCAGCCAACCAAAACAGGGATCTGGAAACACCATATATTTT	CASSQPKQGSGNTIYF
TRBD1	few	TRBJ1-5	TRBV7-9	TGTGCCAGCAGCCCGGGACAGGGCAATCAGCCCCAGCATTTT	CASSPGQGNQPQHF
TRBD2	-	TRBJ2-7	TRBV27	TGTGCCAGCAGCGAGGGACTAGCGAGCTCCTACGAGCAGTACTTC	CASSEGLASSYEQYF
-	once	TRBJ1-2	TRBV2	TGTGCCAGCGACTCCCTCGATGGTTGGGATGGCTACACCTTC	CASDSLDGWDGYTF
TRBD1	-	TRBJ1-2	TRBV15	TGTGCCACCAGCAGAGATCAAATGGACAGGAGCTATGGCTACACCTTC	CATSRDQMDRSYGYTF
TRBD1	-	TRBJ1-1	TRBV11-1	TGTGCCAGCACCACGGACAGGGACACTGAAGCTTTCTTT	CASTTDRDTEAFF
-	once	TRBJ2-7	TRBV6-1	TGTGCCAGCAGTCAATTGGACGTCTACGAGCAGTACTTC	CASSQLDVYEQYF
TRBD1	-	TRBJ1-4	TRBV2	TGTGCCAGCATGCCCCCAGGGGGAAAACTGTTTTTT	CASMPPGGKLFF
-	few	TRBJ1-4	TRBV7-9	TGTGCCAGCAGCTCAGGGGAAAAACTGTTTTTT	CASSSGEKLFF
-	-	TRBJ2-6	TRBV7-3	TGTGCCAGCAGCTTACTTACCGGGGCCAACGTCCTGACTTTC	CASSLLTGANVLTF
TRBD2	-	TRBJ2-3	TRBV27	TGTGCCAGCAGGCGGGGGATGGCGGCAGATACGCAGTATTTT	CASRRGMAADTQYF
-	-	TRBJ2-5	TRBV9	TGTGCCAGCAGCGTAGTACCCTACCAAGAGACCCAGTACTTC	CASSVVPYQETQYF
TRBD1	-	TRBJ1-2	TRBV5-3	TGTGCCAGAAGCTTCAAGCTCTCGGACAGGGGGCTTTTAGGCTACACCTTC	CARSFKLSDRGLLGYTF
-	-	TRBJ2-7	TRBV29-1	TGCAGCGTTGAGGGTGGGAGTGGATACGAGCAGTACTTC	CSVEGGSGYEQYF
-	-	TRBJ2-1	TRBV4-2	TGTGCCAGCAGCCAAGTGGAGACTAGCAATGAGCAGTTCTTC	CASSQVETSNEQFF
-	-	TRBJ2-5	TRBV4-1	TGCGCCAGCAGCCAAGTAAGGCTTTTCCAAGAGACCCAGTACTTC	CASSQVRLFQETQYF
-	-	TRBJ2-5	TRBV18	TGTGCCAGCTCCCAAGAGACCCAGTACTTC	CASSQETQYF
TRBD1	-	TRBJ1-2	TRBV7-9	TGTGCCAGCAGCCCCCGGACAGGAGAGGCCTATGGCTACACCTTC	CASSPRTGEAYGYTF
-	-	TRBJ1-1	TRBV6-4	TGTGCCAGCAGTGAACAGACTTACACTGAAGCTTTCTTT	CASSEQTYTEAFF
TRBD1	-	TRBJ2-3	TRBV11-2	TGTGCCAGCAGCTCCATGACAGGGTATGCGTTGGATACGCAGTATTTT	CASSSMTGYALDTQYF
-	few	TRBJ1-5	TRBV11-2	TGTGCCAGCAGCCTCAGACAACAGTGGCCCCAGCATTTT	CASSLRQQWPQHF
-	-	TRBJ2-2	TRBV6-1	TGTGCCAGCAGTGAAGGGGGGGCCCTGGGGGCCGGGGAGCTGTTTTTT	CASSEGGALGAGELFF
-	-	TRBJ2-7	TRBV10-3	TGTGCCATCAGGATAGAAGCGGGCTACGAGCAGTACTTC	CAIRIEAGYEQYF
TRBD1	-	TRBJ1-5	TRBV28	TGTGCCAGCAGTACCCGGGACAGCCTCAATCAGCCCCAGCATTTT	CASSTRDSLNQPQHF
-	-	TRBJ1-6	TRBV6-1	TGTGCCAGCAATGCGGGGCACTATAATTCACCCCTCCACTTT	CASNAGHYNSPLHF
TRBD1	-	TRBJ1-2	TRBV4-1	TGCGCCAGCAGCAGCCGGGACAGGGGGCTTCAAGGGGATGGCTACACCTTC	CASSSRDRGLQGDGYTF
TRBD1	-	TRBJ1-1	TRBV28	TGTGCCAGCAGCTACAGGGGGCGGACTGAAGCTTTCTTT	CASSYRGRTEAFF
-	-	TRBJ2-7	TRBV29-1	TGCAGCGGCGAGTGGGGTTACGAGCAGTACTTC	CSGEWGYEQYF